The T cell receptor (beta chain) under discussion was sequenced for a study of T cell responses to AZD1222 COVID-19 vaccine. Study overall: Second-dose schedules of about 4 or about 12 weeks were combined.

Germline assignment: CDR1 KGHDR and CDR2 SFDVKD. CDR3 length equals 18 residues. The junction had 9 bases not matched to a gene; V was cut back by 2 bases and J by 2 bases. Profiling relied on immunoSEQ multiplex PCR, and the TCRdb table lists in-frame clones only, not all of them. The sample records more than 100,000 clones, roughly 92% being singletons. Findings and limits, study-wide: Clonal diversity may have been underestimated, and the donors were mostly white British, with more females than males. Sampling captured repertoires only after the peak T cell response.

Details on this clone: Antigen: not known.

Specimen: peripheral blood, collected on day 0 of AZD1222 vaccination. This chain connects TRBV24-1 to TRBJ2-1; TRBD2 agrees at 9 bases. The sequence was collected from an adult in good health. In DNA, the CDR3 is TGTGCCACCAGTGATTGGGGTAGCGGGAGATCCCCCTACAATGAGCAGTTCTTC. Its protein product is CATSDWGSGRSPYNEQFF.